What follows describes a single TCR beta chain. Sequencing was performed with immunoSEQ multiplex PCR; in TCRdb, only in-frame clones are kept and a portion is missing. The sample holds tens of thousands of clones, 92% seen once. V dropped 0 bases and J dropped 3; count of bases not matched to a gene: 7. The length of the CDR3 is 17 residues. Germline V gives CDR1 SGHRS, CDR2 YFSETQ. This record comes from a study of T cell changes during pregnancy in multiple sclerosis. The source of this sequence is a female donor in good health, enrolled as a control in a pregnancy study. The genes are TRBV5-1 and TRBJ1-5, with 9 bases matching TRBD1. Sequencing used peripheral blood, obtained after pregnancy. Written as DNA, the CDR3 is TGCGCCAGCAGCTTGGGTTCGGGACAGGGATACAATCAGCCCCAGCATTTT. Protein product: CASSLGSGQGYNQPQHF.